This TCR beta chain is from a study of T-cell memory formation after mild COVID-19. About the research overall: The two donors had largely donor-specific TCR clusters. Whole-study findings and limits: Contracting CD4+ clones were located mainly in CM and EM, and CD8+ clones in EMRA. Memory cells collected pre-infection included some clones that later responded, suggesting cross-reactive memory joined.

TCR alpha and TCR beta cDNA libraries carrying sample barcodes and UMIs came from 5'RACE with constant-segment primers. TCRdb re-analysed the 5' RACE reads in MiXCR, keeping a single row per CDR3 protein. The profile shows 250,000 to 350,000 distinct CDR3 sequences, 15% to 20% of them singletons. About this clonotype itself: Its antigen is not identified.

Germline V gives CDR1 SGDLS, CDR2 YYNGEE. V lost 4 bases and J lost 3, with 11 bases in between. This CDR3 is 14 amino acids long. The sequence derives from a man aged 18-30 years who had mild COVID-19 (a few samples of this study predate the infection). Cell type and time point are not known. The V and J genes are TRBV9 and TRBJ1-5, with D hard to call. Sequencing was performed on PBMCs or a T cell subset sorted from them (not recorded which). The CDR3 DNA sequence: TGTGCCAGCAGCCCGGGCGGAATCAATCAGCCCCAGCATTTT. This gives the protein CASSPGGINQPQHF.